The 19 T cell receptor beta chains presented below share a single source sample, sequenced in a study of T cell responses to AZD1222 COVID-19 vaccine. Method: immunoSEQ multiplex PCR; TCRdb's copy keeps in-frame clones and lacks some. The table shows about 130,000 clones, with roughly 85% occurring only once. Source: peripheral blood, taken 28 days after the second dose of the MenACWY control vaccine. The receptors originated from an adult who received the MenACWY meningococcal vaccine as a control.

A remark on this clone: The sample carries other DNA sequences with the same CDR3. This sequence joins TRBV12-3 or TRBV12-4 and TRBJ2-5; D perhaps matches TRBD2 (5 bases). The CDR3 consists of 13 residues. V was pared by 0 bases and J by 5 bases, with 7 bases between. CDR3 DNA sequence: TGTGCCAGCAGTTTAGCGGGAGTTGAGACCCAGTACTTC. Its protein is CASSLAGVETQYF.

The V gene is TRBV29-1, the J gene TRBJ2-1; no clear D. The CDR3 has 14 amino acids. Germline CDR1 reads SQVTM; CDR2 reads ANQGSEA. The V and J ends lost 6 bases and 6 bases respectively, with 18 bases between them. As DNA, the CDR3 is TGCAGCGTCGCGACGCAGCCGAGTCCCAATGAGCAGTTCTTC. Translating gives CSVATQPSPNEQFF.

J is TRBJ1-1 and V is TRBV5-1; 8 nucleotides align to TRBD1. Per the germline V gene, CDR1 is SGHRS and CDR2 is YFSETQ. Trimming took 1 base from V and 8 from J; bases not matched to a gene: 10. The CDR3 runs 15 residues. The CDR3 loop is CASSLRPGGNGEAFF. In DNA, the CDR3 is TGCGCCAGCAGCTTGCGGCCAGGGGGCAATGGGGAAGCTTTCTTT.

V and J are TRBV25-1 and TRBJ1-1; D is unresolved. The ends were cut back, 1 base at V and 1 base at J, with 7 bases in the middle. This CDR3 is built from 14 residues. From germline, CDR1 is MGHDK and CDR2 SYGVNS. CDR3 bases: TGTGCCAGCAGTGAATTTTACGCGAACACTGAAGCTTTCTTT. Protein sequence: CASSEFYANTEAFF.

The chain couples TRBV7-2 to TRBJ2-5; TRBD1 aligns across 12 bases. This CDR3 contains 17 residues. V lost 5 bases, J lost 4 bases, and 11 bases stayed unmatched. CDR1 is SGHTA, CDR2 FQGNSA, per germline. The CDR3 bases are TGTGCCAGCAGCCCCCCGCGGGGACAGGGGGCGAGAGAGACCCAGTACTTC. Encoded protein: CASSPPRGQGARETQYF.

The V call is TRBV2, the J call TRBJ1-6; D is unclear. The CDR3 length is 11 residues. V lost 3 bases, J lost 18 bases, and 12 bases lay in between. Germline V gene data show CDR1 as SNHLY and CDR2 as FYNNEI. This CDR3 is CASSESLPNHF. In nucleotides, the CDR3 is TGTGCCAGCAGTGAGTCCCTACCTAACCACTTT.

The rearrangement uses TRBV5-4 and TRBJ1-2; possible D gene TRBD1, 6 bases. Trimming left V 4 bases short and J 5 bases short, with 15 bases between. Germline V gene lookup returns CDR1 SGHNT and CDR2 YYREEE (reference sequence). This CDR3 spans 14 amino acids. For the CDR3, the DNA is TGTGCCAGCAGCGGCGGACAGAACCGATATGGCTACACCTTC. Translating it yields CASSGGQNRYGYTF.

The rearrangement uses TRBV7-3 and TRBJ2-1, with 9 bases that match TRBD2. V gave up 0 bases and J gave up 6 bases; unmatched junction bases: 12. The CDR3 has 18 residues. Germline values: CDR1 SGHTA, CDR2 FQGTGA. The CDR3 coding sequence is TGTGCCAGCAGCTTAACCGCGGTTGGTGCGGGAGGGGTCAATGAGCAGTTCTTC. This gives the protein CASSLTAVGAGGVNEQFF.

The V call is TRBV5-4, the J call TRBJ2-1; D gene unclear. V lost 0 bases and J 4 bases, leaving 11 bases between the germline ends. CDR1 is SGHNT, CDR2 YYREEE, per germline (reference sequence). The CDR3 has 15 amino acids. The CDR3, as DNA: TGTGCCAGCAGCTTGGGACTCCCTGGGTACAATGAGCAGTTCTTC. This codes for CASSLGLPGYNEQFF.

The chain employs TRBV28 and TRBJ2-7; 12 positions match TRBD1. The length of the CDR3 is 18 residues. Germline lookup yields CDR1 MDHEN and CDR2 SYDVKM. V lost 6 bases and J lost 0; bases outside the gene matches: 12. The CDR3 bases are TGTGCCAGCAGGCCGGGACAGGGGGCCCTTAGGAGCTCCTACGAGCAGTACGTC. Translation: CASRPGQGALRSSYEQYV.

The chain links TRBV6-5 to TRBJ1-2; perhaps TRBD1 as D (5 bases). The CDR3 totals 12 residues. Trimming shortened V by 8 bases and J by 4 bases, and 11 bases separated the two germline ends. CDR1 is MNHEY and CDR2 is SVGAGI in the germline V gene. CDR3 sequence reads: CASDSLFYGYTF. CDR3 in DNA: TGTGCCAGCGACAGCCTCTTCTATGGCTACACCTTC.

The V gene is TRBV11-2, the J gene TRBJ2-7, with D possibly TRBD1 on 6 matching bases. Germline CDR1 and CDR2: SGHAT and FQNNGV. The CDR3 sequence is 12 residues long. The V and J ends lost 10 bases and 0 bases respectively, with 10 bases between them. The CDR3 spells CATQGYSYEQYF. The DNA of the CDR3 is TGTGCCACGCAGGGGTACTCCTACGAGCAGTACTTC.

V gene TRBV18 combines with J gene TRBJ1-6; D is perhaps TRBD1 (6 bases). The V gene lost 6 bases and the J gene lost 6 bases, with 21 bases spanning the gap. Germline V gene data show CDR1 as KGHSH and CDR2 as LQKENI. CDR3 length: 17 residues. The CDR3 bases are TGTGCCAGCTCCCGAACCCCACGGGGGCTTGGTAATTCACCCCTCCACTTT. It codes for CASSRTPRGLGNSPLHF.

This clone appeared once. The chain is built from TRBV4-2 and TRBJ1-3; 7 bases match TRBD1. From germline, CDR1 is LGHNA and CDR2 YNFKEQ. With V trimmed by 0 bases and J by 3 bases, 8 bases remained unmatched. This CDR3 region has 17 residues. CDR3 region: CASSQEWQGVGGNTIYF. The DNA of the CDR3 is TGTGCCAGCAGCCAAGAGTGGCAGGGGGTGGGTGGAAACACCATATATTTT.

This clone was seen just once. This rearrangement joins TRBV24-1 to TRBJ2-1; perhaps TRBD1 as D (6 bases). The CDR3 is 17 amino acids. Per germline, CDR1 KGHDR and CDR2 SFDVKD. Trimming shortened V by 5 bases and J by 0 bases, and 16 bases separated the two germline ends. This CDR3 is CATSALGAPSSYNEQFF. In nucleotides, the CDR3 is TGTGCCACCAGTGCCCTGGGGGCCCCGAGCTCCTACAATGAGCAGTTCTTC.

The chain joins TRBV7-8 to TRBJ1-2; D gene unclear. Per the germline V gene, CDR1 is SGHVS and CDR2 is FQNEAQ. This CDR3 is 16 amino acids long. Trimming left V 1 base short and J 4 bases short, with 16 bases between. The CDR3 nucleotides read TGTGCCAGCAGCTTAGTCGCGGTGGCAGCAGGCTATGGCTACACCTTC. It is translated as CASSLVAVAAGYGYTF.

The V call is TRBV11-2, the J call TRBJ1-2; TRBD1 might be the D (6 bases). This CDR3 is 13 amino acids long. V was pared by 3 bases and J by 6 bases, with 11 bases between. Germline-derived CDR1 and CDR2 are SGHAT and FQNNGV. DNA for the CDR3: TGTGCCAGCAGCTTGACCACAGGGAATGGCTACACCTTC. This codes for CASSLTTGNGYTF.

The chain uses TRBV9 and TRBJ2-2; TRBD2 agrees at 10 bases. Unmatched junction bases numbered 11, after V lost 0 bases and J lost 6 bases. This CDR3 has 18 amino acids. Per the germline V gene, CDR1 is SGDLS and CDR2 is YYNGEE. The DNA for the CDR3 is TGTGCCAGCAGCGTAGCTAATCTAGCGGGAGCCCGGGCCGGGGAGCTGTTTTTT. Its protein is CASSVANLAGARAGELFF.

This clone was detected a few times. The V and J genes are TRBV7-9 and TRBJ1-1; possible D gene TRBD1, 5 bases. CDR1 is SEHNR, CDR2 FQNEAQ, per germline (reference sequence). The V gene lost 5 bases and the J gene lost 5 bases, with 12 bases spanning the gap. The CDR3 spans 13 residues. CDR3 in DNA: TGTGCCAGCAGCCGTTCCCCAGGGACTGAAGCTTTCTTT. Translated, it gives CASSRSPGTEAFF.